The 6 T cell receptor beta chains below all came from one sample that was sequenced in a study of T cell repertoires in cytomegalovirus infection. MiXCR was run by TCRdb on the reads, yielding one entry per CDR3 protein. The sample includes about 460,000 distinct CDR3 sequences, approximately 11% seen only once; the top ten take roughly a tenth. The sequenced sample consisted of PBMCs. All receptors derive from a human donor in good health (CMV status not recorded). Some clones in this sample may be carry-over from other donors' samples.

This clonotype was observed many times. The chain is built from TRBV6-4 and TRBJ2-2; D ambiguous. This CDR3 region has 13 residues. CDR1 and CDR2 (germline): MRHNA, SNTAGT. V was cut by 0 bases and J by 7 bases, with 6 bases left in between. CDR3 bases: TGTGCCAGCAGTGACTCGCGTTTCGGGGAGCTGTTTTTT. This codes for CASSDSRFGELFF.

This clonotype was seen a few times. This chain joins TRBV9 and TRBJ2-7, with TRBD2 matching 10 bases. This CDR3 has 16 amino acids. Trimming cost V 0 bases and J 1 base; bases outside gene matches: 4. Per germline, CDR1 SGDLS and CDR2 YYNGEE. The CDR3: CASSVGSGGGSYEQYF. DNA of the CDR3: TGTGCCAGCAGCGTAGGAAGCGGGGGGGGTTCCTACGAGCAGTACTTC.

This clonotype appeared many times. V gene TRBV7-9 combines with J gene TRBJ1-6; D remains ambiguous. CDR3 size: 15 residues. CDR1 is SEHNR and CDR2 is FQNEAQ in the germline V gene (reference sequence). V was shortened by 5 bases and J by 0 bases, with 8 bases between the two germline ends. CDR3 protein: CASSRGSSYNSPLHF. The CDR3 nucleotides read TGTGCCAGCAGCCGAGGGAGCTCCTATAATTCACCCCTCCACTTT.

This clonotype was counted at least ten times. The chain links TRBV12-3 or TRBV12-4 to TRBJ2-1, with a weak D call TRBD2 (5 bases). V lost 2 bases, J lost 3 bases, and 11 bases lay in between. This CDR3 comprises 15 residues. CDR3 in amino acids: CASSLLARLYNEQFF. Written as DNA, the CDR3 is TGTGCCAGCAGTTTACTAGCTCGACTCTACAATGAGCAGTTCTTC.

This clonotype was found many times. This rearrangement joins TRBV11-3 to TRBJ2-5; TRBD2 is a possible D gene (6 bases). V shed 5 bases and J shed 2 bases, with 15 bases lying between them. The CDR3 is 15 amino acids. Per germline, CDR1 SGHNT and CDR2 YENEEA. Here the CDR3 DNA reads TGTGCCAGCAGCCCGTCGTTTGGGGGGCAAGAGACCCAGTACTTC. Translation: CASSPSFGGQETQYF.

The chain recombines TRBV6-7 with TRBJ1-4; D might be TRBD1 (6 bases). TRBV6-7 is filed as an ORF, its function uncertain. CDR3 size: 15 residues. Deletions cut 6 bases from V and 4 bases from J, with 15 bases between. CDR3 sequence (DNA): TGTGCCAGCAGGAGAGGACAGCCTGTTAATGAAAAACTGTTTTTT. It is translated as CASRRGQPVNEKLFF.